This TCR beta chain stems from a study of T-cell memory formation after mild COVID-19. Background on the study: Largely, TCR clusters stayed within a single donor.

TCRdb passed the 5' RACE reads through MiXCR, listing each CDR3 protein once. The data contain about 620,000 distinct CDR3 sequences, about 20% of them singletons. There are a few counts of this clonotype. Its antigen is currently unknown. This CDR3 is built from 18 residues. V shed 4 bases and J 4 bases; nucleotides not matched to a gene: 14. Germline V gene lookup returns CDR1 MGHRA and CDR2 YSYEKL. General study findings and limits: Most CD4+ clones that shrank were in CM and EM, while CD8+ ones turned up in EMRA. The study found balanced CD4/CD8 in clones contracting day 15 to 85 and a CD4+ lean in later expanders. Some SARS-CoV-2-responding clones were already detected in memory before infection.

The sample taken for sequencing was PBMCs or a T cell subset sorted from them (not recorded which). The chain links TRBV4-1 to TRBJ2-5; TRBD2 aligns across 11 bases. The origin of this receptor is an adult woman who had mild COVID-19 (a few samples of this study predate the infection). Cell type and time point are not known. CDR3 DNA: TGCGCCAGCAGCCCTCCTAGGGGTAGCGGGGGGGCGCTAGAGACCCAGTACTTC. Amino acids: CASSPPRGSGGALETQYF.